These 32 T cell receptor beta chains share one sample of origin, sequenced in a study of cytomegalovirus exposure and HLA in healthy donors. It was with 60 Vbeta and 13 Jbeta primers that the PCR ran. Libraries were prepared by immunoSEQ multiplex PCR; TCRdb keeps only in-frame clonotypes and omits some of them. Among around 170,000 clones, 80% were seen once, and the ten largest hold 6.3%. The specimen sequenced was PBMCs. All receptors derive from a man in his forties in good health and CMV-seropositive.

This chain connects TRBV15 to TRBJ2-4; 7 bases are shared with TRBD1. The CDR3 runs 14 residues. J was trimmed by 0 bases and V by 8 bases; bases with no gene match: 4. Germline V gene lookup returns CDR1 LNHNV and CDR2 YYDKDF (reference sequence). Here the CDR3 reads CATGQVEAKNIQYF. The DNA for the CDR3 is TGTGCCACCGGACAGGTTGAAGCCAAAAACATTCAGTACTTC.

CDR3 sequence: CASSPAKGGAQYF. The DNA for the CDR3 is TGCGCCAGCAGCCCCGCAAAGGGGGGGGCCCAGTACTTC. The V gene is TRBV4-3, the J gene TRBJ2-5, with D tentatively TRBD2 (7 bases). From germline, CDR1 is LGHNA and CDR2 YSLEER. V was shortened by 4 bases and J by 9 bases, with 15 bases between the two germline ends. This CDR3 region has 13 residues.

V gene TRBV27 combines with J gene TRBJ1-2; a weak D match, TRBD1 (5 bases). The CDR3 contains 15 residues. Trimming took off 5 bases at V and 6 bases at J, with 19 bases between the two ends. CDR1 is MNHEY and CDR2 is SMNVEV in the germline V gene (reference sequence). DNA for the CDR3: TGTGCCAGCAGTCTTCGGGGGGGTGGGAGCAATGGCTACACCTTC. Protein: CASSLRGGGSNGYTF.

This clone came up once. V and J are TRBV14 and TRBJ2-7; D remains unclear. This CDR3 is 15 amino acids long. The V gene's germline CDR1 is SGHDN and CDR2 FVKESK. Trimming shortened V by 3 bases and J by 3 bases, and 15 bases separated the two germline ends. CDR3 loop: CASSQNYLGYYEQYF. The CDR3 DNA follows: TGTGCCAGCAGCCAGAACTACCTCGGCTACTACGAGCAGTACTTC.

The chain has TRBV7-3 and TRBJ1-6; tentative D call: TRBD1 (5 bases). In germline, CDR1 is SGHTA, CDR2 FQGTGA. V was cut by 1 base and J by 10 bases, with 14 bases left in between. The CDR3 has 15 residues. The CDR3 spells CASSLRQGIGSPLHF. CDR3 coding DNA: TGTGCCAGCAGCTTAAGGCAGGGTATAGGATCACCCCTCCACTTT.

The chain combines TRBV4-1 with TRBJ2-2, with D possibly being TRBD1 (6 bases). Germline CDR1 and CDR2: MGHRA and YSYEKL. The CDR3 sequence is 14 residues long. The germline V and J ends were trimmed by 5 bases and 13 bases, with 20 bases remaining between them. This CDR3 is CASSLQGPTVRLFF. DNA for the CDR3: TGCGCCAGCAGCTTACAGGGACCCACCGTTAGGCTGTTTTTT.

This clone was seen a handful of times. V is TRBV5-8 and J is TRBJ1-3, with D perhaps matching TRBD1 (5 bases). V was shortened by 4 bases and J by 0 bases, with 11 bases between the two germline ends. The germline CDR1 and CDR2 sequences are SGHTS and YDEGEE. This CDR3 is 15 amino acids long. As DNA, the CDR3 is TGTGCCAGCAGCCCGGGACTGGACTCTGGAAACACCATATATTTT. Amino acids: CASSPGLDSGNTIYF.

This clone has more than one count but fewer than ten. The V gene is TRBV7-9, the J gene TRBJ2-5, with TRBD1 matching 9 bases. Germline V lookup: CDR1 SEHNR, CDR2 FQNEAQ (reference sequence). The CDR3 is made up of 15 amino acids. V trimming: 5 bases; J trimming: 1 base; junction bases outside the gene matches: 5. The CDR3: CASSLRTGAQETQYF. DNA for the CDR3: TGTGCCAGCAGCCTACGGACAGGGGCCCAAGAGACCCAGTACTTC.

The chain employs TRBV6-5 and TRBJ1-1; 8 positions agree with TRBD1. This CDR3 contains 16 residues. Per the germline V gene, CDR1 is MNHEY and CDR2 is SVGAGI. V was pared by 1 base and J by 5 bases, with 9 bases of the junction left unmatched. The CDR3 DNA reads TGTGCCAGCAGTTACTTCCCATCAGGGGGCCGGACTGAAGCTTTCTTT. It specifies CASSYFPSGGRTEAFF.

The J gene is TRBJ1-1, the V gene TRBV6-5; D is uncertain. This CDR3 contains 15 residues. From germline, CDR1 is MNHEY and CDR2 SVGAGI. Deletions cut 6 bases from V and 0 bases from J, with 14 bases between. CDR3 sequence reads: CASRPGLGVNTEAFF. CDR3 DNA: TGTGCCAGCAGACCGGGGTTGGGAGTGAACACTGAAGCTTTCTTT.

The DNA for the CDR3 is TGTGCCAGCAGTTGGGGGACACCAACTAATGAAAAACTGTTTTTT. Translation gives CASSWGTPTNEKLFF. The chain is built from TRBV6-6 and TRBJ1-4; the D gene is possibly TRBD1 (6 bases). Germline CDR1 MNHNY, CDR2 SVGAGI (reference sequence). V lost 4 bases and J 0 bases, leaving 9 bases between the germline ends. This CDR3 spans 15 amino acids.

The rearrangement joins TRBV29-1 to TRBJ2-5; TRBD2 aligns across 9 bases. The CDR3 covers 12 residues. CDR1 and CDR2 from the germline V gene are SQVTM and ANQGSEA. V dropped 4 bases and J dropped 5; count of bases not matched to a gene: 2. The CDR3 DNA follows: TGCAGCGTTGGGCGGGGGGGCGAGACCCAGTACTTC. As protein: CSVGRGGETQYF.

The chain has TRBV11-2 and TRBJ2-7; possibly TRBD1 for D (7 bases). Germline loops: CDR1 SGHAT, CDR2 FQNNGV. The CDR3 is 14 residues long. V lost 1 base to trimming and J lost 3 bases, with 10 bases between them. The CDR3 DNA reads as TGTGCCAGCAGCTTAGGCAGGGGGGTCTACGAGCAGTACTTC. Translating gives CASSLGRGVYEQYF.

The rearrangement uses TRBV5-4 and TRBJ2-3; TRBD2 aligns across 12 bases. Per germline, CDR1 SGHNT and CDR2 YYREEE (reference sequence). CDR3 size: 15 residues. After removal of 2 bases from V and 5 bases from J, the junction contained 3 bases not matched to a gene. The DNA of the CDR3 is TGTGCCAGCAGCTTACTAGCGGGGGGAATAGATACGCAGTATTTT. As protein: CASSLLAGGIDTQYF.

The rearrangement uses TRBV6-4 and TRBJ2-2; 8 bases map to TRBD2. The CDR3 loop spans 15 amino acids. CDR1 MRHNA and CDR2 SNTAGT come from the germline V gene. The junction had 0 bases not matched to a gene; V was cut back by 3 bases and J by 0 bases. Written as DNA, the CDR3 is TGTGCCAGCAGTGAAGCGGGGGCGAACACCGGGGAGCTGTTTTTT. Its translation: CASSEAGANTGELFF.

The V gene is TRBV9, the J gene TRBJ2-3; the match to TRBD2 covers 9 bases. The germline CDR1 and CDR2 sequences are SGDLS and YYNGEE. The ends lost 8 bases at V and 4 bases at J; junction bases unmatched: 11. This CDR3 has 15 residues. The DNA of the CDR3 is TGTGCCAGTTCTTCTAGCGGGGACCGTGCAGATACGCAGTATTTT. Translated: CASSSSGDRADTQYF.

The gene calls are TRBV6-1 and TRBJ2-7; TRBD2 aligns across 7 bases. CDR1 is MNHNS and CDR2 is SASEGT in the germline V gene. This CDR3 has 15 amino acids. The J segment lost 3 bases and the V segment lost 2 bases, leaving 7 bases of the junction unmatched. Here the CDR3 reads CASSESLAVLYEQYF. The CDR3 DNA reads TGTGCCAGCAGTGAATCGCTAGCGGTTCTCTACGAGCAGTACTTC.

The rearrangement joins TRBV4-2 to TRBJ2-1; D is perhaps TRBD2 (5 bases). The CDR3 loop spans 16 amino acids. Trimming pared 3 bases from V and 0 bases from J, leaving 12 bases between. Germline V gene data show CDR1 as LGHNA and CDR2 as YNFKEQ. The CDR3, as DNA: TGTGCCAGCAGCCAGCGGACGGGAAGCTCCTACAATGAGCAGTTCTTC. This translates into CASSQRTGSSYNEQFF.

The V and J genes are TRBV6-5 and TRBJ1-6; the match to TRBD1 covers 7 bases. Trimming removed 1 base from V and 9 bases from J; junction bases left unmatched: 9. Germline V gives CDR1 MNHEY, CDR2 SVGAGI. The CDR3 runs 16 residues. The CDR3 loop is CASSYWRGQAPSPLHF. CDR3 bases: TGTGCCAGCAGTTACTGGAGGGGGCAGGCCCCTTCACCCCTCCACTTT.

The J gene is TRBJ2-5, the V gene TRBV7-8; 10 bases agree with TRBD2. V was clipped by 3 bases and J by 1 base; unmatched bases: 5. Germline CDR1 is SGHVS and CDR2 is FQNEAQ. This CDR3 has 16 amino acids. The CDR3 coding sequence is TGTGCCAGCAGCTTTCTAGCGGGGGCCCTCCAAGAGACCCAGTACTTC. Translated, it gives CASSFLAGALQETQYF.

This chain connects TRBV30 to TRBJ2-1; TRBD2 matches 9 bases. The CDR3 spans 17 residues. With 2 bases clipped from V and 2 bases from J, the junction kept 10 bases outside the gene matches. Per germline, CDR1 GTSNPN and CDR2 SVGIG (reference sequence). This chain's CDR3 is CAWSRAGLATPYNEQFF. DNA of the CDR3: TGTGCCTGGAGTCGGGCCGGACTAGCGACCCCCTACAATGAGCAGTTCTTC.

This clone was seen a few times. This chain connects TRBV27 to TRBJ2-5, with D tentatively TRBD2 (5 bases). Germline loops: CDR1 MNHEY, CDR2 SMNVEV (reference sequence). The CDR3 is made up of 15 amino acids. The germline V and J ends were trimmed by 4 bases and 5 bases, with 17 bases remaining between them. The CDR3 bases are TGTGCCAGCAGTTCTACCACCCCGTGGGAGGAGACCCAGTACTTC. It specifies CASSSTTPWEETQYF.

The chain joins TRBV10-3 to TRBJ1-1; a weak D match, TRBD1 (6 bases). Trimming removed 2 bases at V and 1 base at J, with 14 bases between. The germline CDR1 and CDR2 sequences are ENHRY and SYGVKD. CDR3 length: 16 amino acids. In DNA form, the CDR3 reads TGTGCCATCAGTGAGAGAACAGGGCCGCGGAACACTGAAGCTTTCTTT. This gives the protein CAISERTGPRNTEAFF.

This clone was counted only a few times. This chain links TRBV19 with TRBJ1-2, with TRBD1 as a possible D gene (5 bases). V lost 1 base and J lost 4, with 10 bases in between. Germline CDR1 and CDR2: LNHDA and SQIVND (reference sequence). The CDR3 extends over 14 amino acids. For the CDR3, the DNA is TGTGCCAGTAGTATAGGGGGCCAGAGCTATGGCTACACCTTC. Protein sequence: CASSIGGQSYGYTF.

The V and J genes are TRBV7-2 and TRBJ1-2; D possibly corresponds to TRBD1 (5 bases). In germline, CDR1 is SGHTA, CDR2 FQGNSA. This CDR3 comprises 14 residues. Trimming removed 5 bases from V and 4 bases from J, with 14 bases in between. The CDR3 nucleotides read TGTGCCAGCAGCCTTGAAGTGGGGGGCTATGGCTACACCTTC. Residues: CASSLEVGGYGYTF.

The V and J genes are TRBV19 and TRBJ2-1, with 10 bases identical to TRBD1. Trimming took 7 bases from V and 14 from J; bases not matched to a gene: 11. This CDR3 region has 13 residues. Germline V CDR1 and CDR2: LNHDA, SQIVND (reference sequence). The CDR3 protein is CASTSGRDRGKFF. CDR3 nucleotides: TGTGCCAGTACCAGCGGCCGGGACAGGGGAAAGTTCTTC.

The rearrangement links TRBV5-1 to TRBJ1-1; the D is unclear. The length of the CDR3 is 12 residues. In germline, CDR1 is SGHRS, CDR2 YFSETQ. V was trimmed by 1 base and J by 6 bases, leaving 7 bases between them. The CDR3 spells CASSLTRAEAFF. CDR3 in DNA: TGCGCCAGCAGCTTGACGCGCGCTGAAGCTTTCTTT.

V is TRBV4-3 and J is TRBJ2-1; 9 bases line up with TRBD2. The CDR3 runs to 18 residues. Per germline, CDR1 LGHNA and CDR2 YSLEER. V gave up 3 bases and J gave up 0 bases; unmatched junction bases: 9. The CDR3, as DNA: TGCGCCAGCAGCCAGAGTCCTAGCGGGGCCAGCTCCTACAATGAGCAGTTCTTC. Its translation: CASSQSPSGASSYNEQFF.

The gene calls are TRBV4-2 and TRBJ1-3; a weak D match, TRBD1 (6 bases). The germline V gene has CDR1 LGHNA and CDR2 YNFKEQ. V lost 4 bases to trimming and J lost 4 bases, with 14 bases between them. The CDR3 is 15 residues long. The CDR3: CASSPPSGEGNTIYF. DNA of the CDR3: TGTGCCAGCAGCCCCCCGTCAGGGGAGGGAAACACCATATATTTT.

The chain recombines TRBV14 with TRBJ1-2, with TRBD1 identical over 8 bases. Germline V gives CDR1 SGHDN, CDR2 FVKESK. This CDR3 is built from 18 residues. V trimming: 0 bases; J trimming: 1 base; junction bases outside the gene matches: 10. The CDR3 reads CASSQEEDRADINYGYTF. Here the CDR3 DNA reads TGTGCCAGCAGCCAAGAGGAGGACAGGGCGGACATTAACTATGGCTACACCTTC.

The J gene is TRBJ2-7, the V gene TRBV7-8; TRBD2 is a possible D gene (6 bases). The germline V gene has CDR1 SGHVS and CDR2 FQNEAQ. This CDR3 comprises 15 residues. V lost 1 base to trimming and J lost 0 bases, with 10 bases between them. The DNA of the CDR3 is TGTGCCAGCAGCTTAGTTGGGGGGAGCTCCTACGAGCAGTACTTC. It translates to CASSLVGGSSYEQYF.

The V call is TRBV10-3, the J call TRBJ2-3; no definite D call. The CDR3 loop spans 15 amino acids. V dropped 4 bases and J dropped 0 bases, with 11 bases sitting between them. Germline V gives CDR1 ENHRY, CDR2 SYGVKD. The CDR3 DNA sequence: TGTGCCATCAGTGTCGGGTCTTCTAGCACAGATACGCAGTATTTT. As protein: CAISVGSSSTDTQYF.